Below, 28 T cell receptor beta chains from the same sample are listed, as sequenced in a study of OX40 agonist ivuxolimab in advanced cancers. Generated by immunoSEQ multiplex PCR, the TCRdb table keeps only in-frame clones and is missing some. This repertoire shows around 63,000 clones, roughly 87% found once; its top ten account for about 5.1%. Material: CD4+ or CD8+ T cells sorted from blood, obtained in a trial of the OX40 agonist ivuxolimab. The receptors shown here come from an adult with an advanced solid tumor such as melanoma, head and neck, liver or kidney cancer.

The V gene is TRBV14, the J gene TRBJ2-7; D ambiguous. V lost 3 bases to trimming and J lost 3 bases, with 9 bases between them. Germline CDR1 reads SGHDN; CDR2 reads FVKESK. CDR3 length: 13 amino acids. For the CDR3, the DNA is TGTGCCAGCAGCCAGCAGGTCGGCTACGAGCAGTACTTC. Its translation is CASSQQVGYEQYF.

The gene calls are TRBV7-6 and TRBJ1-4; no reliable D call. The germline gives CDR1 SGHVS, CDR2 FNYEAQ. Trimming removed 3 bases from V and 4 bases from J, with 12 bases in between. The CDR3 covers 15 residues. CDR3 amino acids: CASSLGFWNNEKLFF. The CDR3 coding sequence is TGTGCCAGCAGCTTGGGCTTCTGGAATAATGAAAAACTGTTTTTT. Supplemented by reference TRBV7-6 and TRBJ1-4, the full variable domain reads GAGVSQSPRYKVTKRGQDVALRCDPISGHVSLYWYRQALGQGPEFLTYFNYEAQQDKSGLPNDRFSAERPEGSISTLTIQRTEQRDSAMYRCASSLGFWNNEKLFFGSGTQLSVL.

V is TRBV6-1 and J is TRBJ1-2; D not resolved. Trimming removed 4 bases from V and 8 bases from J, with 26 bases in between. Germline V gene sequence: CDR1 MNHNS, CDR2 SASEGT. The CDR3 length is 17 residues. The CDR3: CASSGIFRGADSIGYTF. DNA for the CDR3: TGTGCCAGCAGTGGAATCTTCCGAGGCGCCGACTCGATAGGCTACACCTTC.

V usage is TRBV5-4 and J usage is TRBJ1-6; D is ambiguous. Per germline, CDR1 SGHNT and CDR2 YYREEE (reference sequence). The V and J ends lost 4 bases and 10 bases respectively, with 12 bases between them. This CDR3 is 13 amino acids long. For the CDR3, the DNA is TGTGCCAGCAGCCCAGGAACGGGCTCACCCCTCCACTTT. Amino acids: CASSPGTGSPLHF. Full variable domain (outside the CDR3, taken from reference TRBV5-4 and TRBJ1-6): ETGVTQSPTHLIKTRGQQVTLRCSSQSGHNTVSWYQQALGQGPQFIFQYYREEENGRGNFPPRFSGLQFPNYSSELNVNALELDDSALYLCASSPGTGSPLHFGNGTRLTVT.

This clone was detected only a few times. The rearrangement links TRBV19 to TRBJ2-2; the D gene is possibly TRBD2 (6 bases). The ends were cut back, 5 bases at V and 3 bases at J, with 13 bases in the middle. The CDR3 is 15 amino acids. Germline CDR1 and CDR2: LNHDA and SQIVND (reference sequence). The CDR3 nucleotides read TGTGCCAGTAGTGCCGGACTACCCTACACCGGGGAGCTGTTTTTT. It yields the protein CASSAGLPYTGELFF.

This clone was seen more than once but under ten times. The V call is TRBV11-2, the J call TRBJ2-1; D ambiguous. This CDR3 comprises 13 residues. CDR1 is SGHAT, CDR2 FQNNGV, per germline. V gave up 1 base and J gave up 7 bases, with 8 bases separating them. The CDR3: CASSLAPTNEQFF. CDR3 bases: TGTGCCAGCAGCTTAGCCCCGACAAATGAGCAGTTCTTC.

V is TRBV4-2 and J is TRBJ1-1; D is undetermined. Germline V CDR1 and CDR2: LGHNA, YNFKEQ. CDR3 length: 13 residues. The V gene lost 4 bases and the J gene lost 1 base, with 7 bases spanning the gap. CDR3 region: CASSRTGNTEAFF. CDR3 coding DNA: TGTGCCAGCAGCCGGACCGGGAACACTGAAGCTTTCTTT.

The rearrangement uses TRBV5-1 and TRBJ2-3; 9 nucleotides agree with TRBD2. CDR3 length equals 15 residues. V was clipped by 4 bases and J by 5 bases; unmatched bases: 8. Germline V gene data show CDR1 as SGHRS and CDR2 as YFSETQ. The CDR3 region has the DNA TGCGCCAGCAGCCTTGAGCGGGGGGTGGTAGATACGCAGTATTTT. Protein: CASSLERGVVDTQYF.

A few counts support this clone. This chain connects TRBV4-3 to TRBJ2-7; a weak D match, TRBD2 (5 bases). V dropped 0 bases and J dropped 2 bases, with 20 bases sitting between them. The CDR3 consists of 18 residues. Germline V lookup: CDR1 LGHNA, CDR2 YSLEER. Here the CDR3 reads CASSQDGDLAGAAYEQYF. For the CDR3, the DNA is TGCGCCAGCAGCCAAGATGGGGATCTAGCAGGCGCCGCCTACGAGCAGTACTTC.

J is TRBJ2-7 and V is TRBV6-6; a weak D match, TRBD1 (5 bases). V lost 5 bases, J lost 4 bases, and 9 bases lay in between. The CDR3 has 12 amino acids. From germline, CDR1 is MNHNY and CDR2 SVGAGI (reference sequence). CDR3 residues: CASSGQPYEQYV. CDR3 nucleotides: TGTGCCAGCAGTGGACAACCGTACGAGCAGTACGTC.

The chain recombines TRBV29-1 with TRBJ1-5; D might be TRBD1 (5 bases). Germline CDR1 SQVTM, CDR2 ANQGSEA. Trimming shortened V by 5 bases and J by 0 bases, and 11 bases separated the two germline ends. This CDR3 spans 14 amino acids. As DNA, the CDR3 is TGCAGCGTTTCAGGGCCCGATAGCAATCAGCCCCAGCATTTT. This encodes CSVSGPDSNQPQHF.

CDR3 DNA sequence: TGTGCCAGCAGCTTAGGGGCAGGGTACGAGCAGTACGTC. It translates to CASSLGAGYEQYV. The genes are TRBV7-3 and TRBJ2-7; D might be TRBD1 (5 bases). The CDR3 runs 13 residues. The V end lost 2 bases, the J end lost 4 bases, and 9 bases lay between the germline ends. In germline, CDR1 is SGHTA, CDR2 FQGTGA.

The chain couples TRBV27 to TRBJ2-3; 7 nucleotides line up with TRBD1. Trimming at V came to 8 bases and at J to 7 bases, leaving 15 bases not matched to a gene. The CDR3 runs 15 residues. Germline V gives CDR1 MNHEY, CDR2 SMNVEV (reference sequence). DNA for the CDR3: TGTGCCAGCTCTAAAGACAGGGTCGGTTCCAATACGCAGTATTTT. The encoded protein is CASSKDRVGSNTQYF.

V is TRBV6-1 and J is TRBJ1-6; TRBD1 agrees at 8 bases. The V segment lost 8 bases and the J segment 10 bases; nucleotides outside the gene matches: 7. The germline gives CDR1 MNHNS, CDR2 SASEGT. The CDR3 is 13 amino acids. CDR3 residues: CASAGTGSSPLHF. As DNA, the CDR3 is TGTGCCAGCGCCGGGACAGGTAGCTCACCCCTCCACTTT.

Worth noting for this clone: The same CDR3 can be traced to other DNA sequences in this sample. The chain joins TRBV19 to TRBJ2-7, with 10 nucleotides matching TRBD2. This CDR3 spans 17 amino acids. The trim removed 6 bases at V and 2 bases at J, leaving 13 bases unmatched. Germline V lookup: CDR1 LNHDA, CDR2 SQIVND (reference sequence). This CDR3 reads CASRPSGSPTTTYEQYF. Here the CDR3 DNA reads TGTGCCAGTAGGCCTAGCGGGAGCCCGACAACCACCTACGAGCAGTACTTC.

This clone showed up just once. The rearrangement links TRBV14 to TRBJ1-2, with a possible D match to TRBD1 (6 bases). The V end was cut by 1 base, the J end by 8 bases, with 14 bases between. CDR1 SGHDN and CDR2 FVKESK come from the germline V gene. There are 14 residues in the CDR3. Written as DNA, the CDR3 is TGTGCCAGCAGCCAAGTGCGGGGGGCACGGGGCTACACCTTC. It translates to CASSQVRGARGYTF. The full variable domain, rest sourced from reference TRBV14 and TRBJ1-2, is EAGVTQFPSHSVIEKGQTVTLRCDPISGHDNLYWYRRVMGKEIKFLLHFVKESKQDESGMPNNRFLAERTGGTYSTLKVQPAELEDSGVYFCASSQVRGARGYTFGSGTRLTVV.

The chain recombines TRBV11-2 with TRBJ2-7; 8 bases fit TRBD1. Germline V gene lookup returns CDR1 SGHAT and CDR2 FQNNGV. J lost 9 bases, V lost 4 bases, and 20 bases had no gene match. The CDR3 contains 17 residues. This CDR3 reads CASSSLSGQGTSLSQYF. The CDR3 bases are TGTGCCAGCAGCTCCCTATCCGGACAGGGAACTTCTCTGTCGCAGTACTTC.

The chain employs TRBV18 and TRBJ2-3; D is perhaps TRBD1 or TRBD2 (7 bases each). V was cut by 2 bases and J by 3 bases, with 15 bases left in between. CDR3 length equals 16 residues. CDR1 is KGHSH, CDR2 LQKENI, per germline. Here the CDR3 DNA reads TGTGCCAGCTCACCATCCGGCAGGGGGGGAACAGATACGCAGTATTTT. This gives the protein CASSPSGRGGTDTQYF.

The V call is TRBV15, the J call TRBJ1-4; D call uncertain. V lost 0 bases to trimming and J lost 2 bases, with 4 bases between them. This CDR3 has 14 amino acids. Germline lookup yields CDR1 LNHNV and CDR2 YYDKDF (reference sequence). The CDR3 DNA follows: TGTGCCACCAGCAGAGATCGGACTAATGAAAAACTGTTTTTT. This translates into CATSRDRTNEKLFF.

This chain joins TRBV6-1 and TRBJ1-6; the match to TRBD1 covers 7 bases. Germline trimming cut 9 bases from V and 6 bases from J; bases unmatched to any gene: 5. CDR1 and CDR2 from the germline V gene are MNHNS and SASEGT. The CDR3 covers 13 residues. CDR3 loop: CASDRELNSPLHF. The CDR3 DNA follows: TGTGCCAGTGACAGGGAACTTAATTCACCCCTCCACTTT.

The CDR3 sequence is CASSIGTSFSIQYF. The CDR3 region has the DNA TGTGCCAGTAGTATTGGGACTAGCTTTAGCATTCAGTACTTC. V gene TRBV19 combines with J gene TRBJ2-4; TRBD2 aligns across 9 bases. Unmatched junction bases numbered 6, after V lost 3 bases and J lost 9 bases. CDR3 length: 14 amino acids. The germline V gene encodes CDR1 LNHDA and CDR2 SQIVND (reference sequence).

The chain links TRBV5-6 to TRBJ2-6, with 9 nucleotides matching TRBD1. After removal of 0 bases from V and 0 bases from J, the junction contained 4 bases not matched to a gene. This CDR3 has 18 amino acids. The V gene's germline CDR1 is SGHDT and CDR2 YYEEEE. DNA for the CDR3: TGTGCCAGCAGCTTGGTGGGACAGGGACCCTCTGGGGCCAACGTCCTGACTTTC. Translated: CASSLVGQGPSGANVLTF.

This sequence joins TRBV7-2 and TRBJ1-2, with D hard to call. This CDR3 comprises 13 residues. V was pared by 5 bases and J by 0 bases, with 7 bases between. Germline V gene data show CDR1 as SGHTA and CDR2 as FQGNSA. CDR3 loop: CASSESPNYGYTF. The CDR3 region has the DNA TGTGCCAGCAGCGAGAGCCCTAACTATGGCTACACCTTC.

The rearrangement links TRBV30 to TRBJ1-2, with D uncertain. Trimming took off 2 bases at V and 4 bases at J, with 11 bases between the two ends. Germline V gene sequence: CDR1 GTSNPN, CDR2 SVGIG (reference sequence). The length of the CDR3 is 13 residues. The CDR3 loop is CAWSIDWPYGYTF. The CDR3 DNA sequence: TGTGCCTGGAGTATCGACTGGCCCTATGGCTACACCTTC.

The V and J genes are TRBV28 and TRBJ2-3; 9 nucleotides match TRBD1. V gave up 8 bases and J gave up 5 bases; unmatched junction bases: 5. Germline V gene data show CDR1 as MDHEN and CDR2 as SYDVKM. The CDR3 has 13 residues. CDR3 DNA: TGTGCCAGCTGGGACAGGGCCGTAGATACGCAGTATTTT. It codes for CASWDRAVDTQYF.

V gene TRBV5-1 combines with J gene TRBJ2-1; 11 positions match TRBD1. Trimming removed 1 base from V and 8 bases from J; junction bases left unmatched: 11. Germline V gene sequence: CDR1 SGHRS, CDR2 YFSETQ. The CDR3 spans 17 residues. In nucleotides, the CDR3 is TGCGCCAGCAGCTTGCGGACAGGGGGCAATAAGATGTATGAGCAGTTCTTC. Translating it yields CASSLRTGGNKMYEQFF.

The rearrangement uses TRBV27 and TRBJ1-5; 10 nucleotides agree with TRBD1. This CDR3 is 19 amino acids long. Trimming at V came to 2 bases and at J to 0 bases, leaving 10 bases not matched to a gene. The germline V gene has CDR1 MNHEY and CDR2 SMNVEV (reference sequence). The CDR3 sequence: CASSLRGTGDANSNQPQHF. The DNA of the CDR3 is TGTGCCAGCAGTTTACGGGGGACAGGGGATGCCAATAGCAATCAGCCCCAGCATTTT.

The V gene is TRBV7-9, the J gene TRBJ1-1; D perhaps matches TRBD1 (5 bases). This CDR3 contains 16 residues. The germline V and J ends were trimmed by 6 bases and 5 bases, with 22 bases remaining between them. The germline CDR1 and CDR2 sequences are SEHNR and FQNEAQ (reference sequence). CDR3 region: CASRPGGGRVGTEAFF. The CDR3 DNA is TGTGCCAGCAGACCCGGGGGTGGCCGGGTCGGGACTGAAGCTTTCTTT. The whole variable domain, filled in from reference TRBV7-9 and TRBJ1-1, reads DTGVSQNPRHKITKRGQNVTFRCDPISEHNRLYWYRQTLGQGPEFLTYFQNEAQLEKSRLLSDRFSAERPKGSFSTLEIQRTEQGDSAMYLCASRPGGGRVGTEAFFGQGTRLTVV.